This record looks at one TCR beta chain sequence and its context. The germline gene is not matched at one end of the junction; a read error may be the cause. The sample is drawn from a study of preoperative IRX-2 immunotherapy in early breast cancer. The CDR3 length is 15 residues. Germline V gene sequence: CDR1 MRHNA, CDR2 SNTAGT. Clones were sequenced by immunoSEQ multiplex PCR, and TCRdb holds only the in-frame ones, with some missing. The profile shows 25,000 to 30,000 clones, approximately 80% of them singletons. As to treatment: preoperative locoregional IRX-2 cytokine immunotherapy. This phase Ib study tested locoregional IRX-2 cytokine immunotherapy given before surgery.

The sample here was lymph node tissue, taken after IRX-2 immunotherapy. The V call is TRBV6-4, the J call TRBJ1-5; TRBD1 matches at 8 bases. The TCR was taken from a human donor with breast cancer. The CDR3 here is CAISETGAGNQPQHF. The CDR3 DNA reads TGTGCCATCAGTGAGACAGGGGCGGGCAATCAGCCCCAGCATTTT.